A single sample is the source of the 13 T cell receptor beta chains below, sequenced in a study of CXCR3-negative and CXCR3-positive naive CD8 T cells. Carrying UMI labels, the TRB cDNA libraries were prepared through 5' RACE. TCRdb reprocessed the 5' RACE reads, with one entry per CDR3 protein and no DNA. The table for this sample gives 60,000 or so distinct CDR3 sequences. Material: memory CD8+ T cells from blood. The receptors originated from a human donor in good health. Some clones in this sample may be carry-over from other donors' samples.

The V call is TRBV14, the J call TRBJ2-2. The CDR3 extends over 13 amino acids. Germline values: CDR1 SGHDN, CDR2 FVKESK. CDR3 amino acids: CASRLKNTGELFF.

CDR3 amino acids: CASHGGASYNEQFF. V gene TRBV7-8 combines with J gene TRBJ2-1; no DNA is available, so the TRBD2 call from TCRdb remains unchecked. The CDR3 has 14 amino acids. Germline V gene data show CDR1 as SGHVS and CDR2 as FQNEAQ. The complete variable domain, with remaining parts taken from reference TRBV7-8 and TRBJ2-1, reads GAGVSQSPRYKVAKRGQDVALRCDPISGHVSLFWYQQALGQGPEFLTYFQNEAQLDKSGLPSDRFFAERPEGSVSTLKIQRTQQEDSAVYLCASHGGASYNEQFFGPGTRLTVL.

The chain joins TRBV5-1 to TRBJ2-7; TCRdb selects TRBD1, and the lack of DNA leaves this call unchecked. CDR3 length: 17 residues. Germline V gene data show CDR1 as SGHRS and CDR2 as YFSETQ. The CDR3 loop is CASGSLIPGTGIYEQYF. Using reference TRBV5-1 and TRBJ2-7 for the parts outside the CDR3, the full variable domain is KAGVTQTPRYLIKTRGQQVTLSCSPISGHRSVSWYQQTPGQGLQFLFEYFSETQRNKGNFPGRFSGRQFSNSRSEMNVSTLELGDSALYLCASGSLIPGTGIYEQYFGPGTRLTVT.

The chain has TRBV23-1 and TRBJ1-5; TCRdb proposes TRBD1, but this gene call is untestable without DNA. TRBV23-1 is treated as an ORF (open reading frame) with a function not yet certain. This CDR3 has 16 residues. This CDR3 is CASSAPPWYSNQPQHF.

The gene calls are TRBV28 and TRBJ2-7; TCRdb selects TRBD1, and the lack of DNA leaves this call unchecked. This CDR3 is built from 15 residues. Germline-derived CDR1 and CDR2 are MDHEN and SYDVKM. CDR3: CASSFISGSPLEQYF. The full variable domain, with the rest looked up from reference TRBV28 and TRBJ2-7, is DVKVTQSSRYLVKRTGEKVFLECVQDMDHENMFWYRQDPGLGLRLIYFSYDVKMKEKGDIPEGYSVSREKKERFSLILESASTNQTSMYLCASSFISGSPLEQYFGPGTRLTVT.

The chain joins TRBV25-1 to TRBJ1-2. The CDR3 totals 15 residues. Germline CDR1 is MGHDK and CDR2 is SYGVNS. The CDR3 here is CASSEYFGISYGYTF.

The chain employs TRBV11-2 and TRBJ2-7; with no DNA, the TCRdb D assignment of TRBD2 cannot be verified. The germline gives CDR1 SGHAT, CDR2 FQNNGV. There are 15 residues in the CDR3. CDR3 protein: CASSPSGGAGYEQYF.

The rearrangement joins TRBV15 to TRBJ1-1. CDR1 is LNHNV and CDR2 is YYDKDF in the germline V gene (reference sequence). The CDR3 totals 12 residues. CDR3 region: CATSRSSRPAFF.

The rearrangement links TRBV27 to TRBJ2-7; TCRdb reports TRBD2, a call that lacks DNA to check it against. The CDR3 spans 16 residues. Germline values: CDR1 MNHEY, CDR2 SMNVEV (reference sequence). CDR3 residues: CASSWGLAGGPGEQYF.

The chain joins TRBV12-3 or TRBV12-4 to TRBJ2-2; checking the TCRdb D call of TRBD1 is not possible without DNA. This CDR3 comprises 15 residues. CDR3 residues: CASSWHTGETGELFF.

The V and J genes are TRBV7-3 and TRBJ1-2; absent DNA, TCRdb's TRBD1 call cannot be checked. CDR1 and CDR2 (germline): SGHTA, FQGTGA. The CDR3 is 17 residues long. The chain's CDR3 is CASSFNRQDGTAGGYTF.

The chain carries TRBV7-6 and TRBJ2-7; TCRdb calls TRBD2, which cannot be checked without DNA. CDR3 length: 13 residues. CDR1 and CDR2 (germline): SGHVS, FNYEAQ. The CDR3 sequence: CASSLEWRGEQYF.

V and J are TRBV14 and TRBJ2-7. Germline V CDR1 and CDR2: SGHDN, FVKESK. This CDR3 region has 14 residues. The CDR3 is CASSQRVGPYEQYF.